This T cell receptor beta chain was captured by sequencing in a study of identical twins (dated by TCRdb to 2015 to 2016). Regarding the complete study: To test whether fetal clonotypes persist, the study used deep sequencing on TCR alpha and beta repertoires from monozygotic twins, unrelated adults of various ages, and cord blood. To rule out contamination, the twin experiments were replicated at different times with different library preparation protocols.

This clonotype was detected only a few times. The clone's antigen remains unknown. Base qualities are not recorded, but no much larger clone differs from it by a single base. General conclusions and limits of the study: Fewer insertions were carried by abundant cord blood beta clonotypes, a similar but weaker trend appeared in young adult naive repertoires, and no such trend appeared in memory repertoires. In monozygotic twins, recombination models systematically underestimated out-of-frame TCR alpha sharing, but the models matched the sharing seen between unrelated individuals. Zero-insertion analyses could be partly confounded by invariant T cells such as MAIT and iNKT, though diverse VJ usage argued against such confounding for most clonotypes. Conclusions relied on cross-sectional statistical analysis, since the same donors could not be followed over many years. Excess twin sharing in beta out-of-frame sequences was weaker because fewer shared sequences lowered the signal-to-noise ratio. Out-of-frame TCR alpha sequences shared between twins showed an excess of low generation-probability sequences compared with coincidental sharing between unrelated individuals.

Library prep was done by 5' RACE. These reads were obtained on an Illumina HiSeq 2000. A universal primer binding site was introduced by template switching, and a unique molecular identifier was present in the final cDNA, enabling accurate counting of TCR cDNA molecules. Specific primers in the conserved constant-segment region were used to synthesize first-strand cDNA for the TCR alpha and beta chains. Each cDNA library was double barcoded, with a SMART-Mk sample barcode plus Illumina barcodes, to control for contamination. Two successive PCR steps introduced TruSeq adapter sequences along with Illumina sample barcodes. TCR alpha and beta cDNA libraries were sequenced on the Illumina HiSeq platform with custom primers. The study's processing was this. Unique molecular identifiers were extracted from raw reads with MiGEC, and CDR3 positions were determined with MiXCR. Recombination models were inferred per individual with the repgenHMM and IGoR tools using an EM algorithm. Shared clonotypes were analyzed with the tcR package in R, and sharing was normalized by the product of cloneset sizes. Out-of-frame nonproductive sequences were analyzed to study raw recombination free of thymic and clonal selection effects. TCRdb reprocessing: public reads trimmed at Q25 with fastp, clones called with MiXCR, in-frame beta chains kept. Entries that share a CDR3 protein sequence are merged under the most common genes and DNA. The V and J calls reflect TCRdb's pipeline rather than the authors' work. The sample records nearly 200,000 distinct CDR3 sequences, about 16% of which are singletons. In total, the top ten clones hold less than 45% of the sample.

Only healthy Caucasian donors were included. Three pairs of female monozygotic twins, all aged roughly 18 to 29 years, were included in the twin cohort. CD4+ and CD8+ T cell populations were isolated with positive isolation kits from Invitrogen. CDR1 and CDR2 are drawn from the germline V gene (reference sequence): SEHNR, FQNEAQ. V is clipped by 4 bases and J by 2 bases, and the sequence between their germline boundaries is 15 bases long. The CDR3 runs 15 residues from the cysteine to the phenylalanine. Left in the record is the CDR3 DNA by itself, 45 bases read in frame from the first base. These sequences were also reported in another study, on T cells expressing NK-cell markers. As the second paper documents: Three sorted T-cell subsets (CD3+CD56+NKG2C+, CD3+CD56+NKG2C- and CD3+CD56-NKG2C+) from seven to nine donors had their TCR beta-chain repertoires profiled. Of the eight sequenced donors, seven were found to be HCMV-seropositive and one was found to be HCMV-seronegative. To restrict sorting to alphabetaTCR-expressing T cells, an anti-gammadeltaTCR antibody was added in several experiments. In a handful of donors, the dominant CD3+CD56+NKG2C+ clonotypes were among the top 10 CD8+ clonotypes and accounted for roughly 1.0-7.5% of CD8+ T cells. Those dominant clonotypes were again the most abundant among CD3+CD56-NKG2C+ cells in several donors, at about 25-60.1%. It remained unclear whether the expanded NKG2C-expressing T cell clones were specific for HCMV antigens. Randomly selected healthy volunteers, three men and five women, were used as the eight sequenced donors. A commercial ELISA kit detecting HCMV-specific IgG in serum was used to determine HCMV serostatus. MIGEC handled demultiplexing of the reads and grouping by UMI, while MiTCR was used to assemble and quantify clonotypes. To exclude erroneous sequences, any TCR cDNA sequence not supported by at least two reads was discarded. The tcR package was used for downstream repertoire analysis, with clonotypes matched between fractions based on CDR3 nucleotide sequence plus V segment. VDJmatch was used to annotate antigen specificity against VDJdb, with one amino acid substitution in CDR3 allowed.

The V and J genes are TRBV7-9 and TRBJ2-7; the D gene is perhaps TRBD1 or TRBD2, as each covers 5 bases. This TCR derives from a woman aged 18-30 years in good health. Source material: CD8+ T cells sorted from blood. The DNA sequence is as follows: TGTGCCAGCAGCTCTCAACGGGACGGAACCTACGAGCAGTACTTC. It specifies CASSSQRDGTYEQYF.